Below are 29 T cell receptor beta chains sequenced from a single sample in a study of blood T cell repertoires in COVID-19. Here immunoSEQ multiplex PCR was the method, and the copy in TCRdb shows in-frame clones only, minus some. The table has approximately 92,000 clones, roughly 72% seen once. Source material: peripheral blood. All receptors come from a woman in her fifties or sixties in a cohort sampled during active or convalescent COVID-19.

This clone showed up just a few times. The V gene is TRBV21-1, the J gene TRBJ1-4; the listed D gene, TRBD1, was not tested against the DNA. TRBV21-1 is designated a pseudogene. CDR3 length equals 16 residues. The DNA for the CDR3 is TGTGCCAGCAGCACCGGTCGACAGCCAACTAATGAAAAACTGTTTTTT. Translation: CASSTGRQPTNEKLFF.

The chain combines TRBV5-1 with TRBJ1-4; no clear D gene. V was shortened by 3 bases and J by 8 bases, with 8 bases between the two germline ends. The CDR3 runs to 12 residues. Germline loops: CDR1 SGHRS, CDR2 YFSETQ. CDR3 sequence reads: CASSSGGEKLFF. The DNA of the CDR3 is TGCGCCAGCAGCTCAGGTGGAGAAAAACTGTTTTTT.

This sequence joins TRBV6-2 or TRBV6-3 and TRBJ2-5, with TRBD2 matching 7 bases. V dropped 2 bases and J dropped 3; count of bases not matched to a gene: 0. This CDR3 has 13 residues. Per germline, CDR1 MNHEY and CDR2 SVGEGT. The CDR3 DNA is TGTGCCAGCAGTTACGGGAGGGAAGAGACCCAGTACTTC. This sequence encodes CASSYGREETQYF.

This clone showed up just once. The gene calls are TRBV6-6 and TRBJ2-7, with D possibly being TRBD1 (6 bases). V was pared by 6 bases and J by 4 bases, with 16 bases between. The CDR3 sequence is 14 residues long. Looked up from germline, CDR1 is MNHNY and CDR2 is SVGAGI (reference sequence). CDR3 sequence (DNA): TGTGCCAGCAGCCGAAGTCTACAGGGATACGAGCAGTACTTC. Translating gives CASSRSLQGYEQYF.

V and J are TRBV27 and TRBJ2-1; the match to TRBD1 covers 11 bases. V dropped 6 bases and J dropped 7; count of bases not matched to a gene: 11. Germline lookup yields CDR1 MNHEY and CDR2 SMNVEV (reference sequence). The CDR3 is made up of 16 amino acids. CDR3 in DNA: TGTGCCAGCAGCTGGACCCGGGACAGGGGGTGGAATGAGCAGTTCTTC. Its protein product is CASSWTRDRGWNEQFF.

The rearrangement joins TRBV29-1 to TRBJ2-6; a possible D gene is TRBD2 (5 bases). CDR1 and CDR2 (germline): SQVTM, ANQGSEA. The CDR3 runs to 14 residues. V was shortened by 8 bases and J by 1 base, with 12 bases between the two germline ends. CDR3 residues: CSTGESSGANVLTF. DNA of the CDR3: TGCAGCACTGGGGAGTCATCTGGGGCCAACGTCCTGACTTTC.

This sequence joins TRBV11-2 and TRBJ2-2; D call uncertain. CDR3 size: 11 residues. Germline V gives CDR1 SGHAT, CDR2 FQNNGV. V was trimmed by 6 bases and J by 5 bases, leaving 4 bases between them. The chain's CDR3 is CASSPTGELFF. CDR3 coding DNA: TGTGCCAGCAGTCCTACCGGGGAGCTGTTTTTT.

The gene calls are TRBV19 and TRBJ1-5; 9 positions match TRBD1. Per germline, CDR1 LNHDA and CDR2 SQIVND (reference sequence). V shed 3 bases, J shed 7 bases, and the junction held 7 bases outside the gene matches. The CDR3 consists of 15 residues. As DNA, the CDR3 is TGTGCCAGTAGTATTCCCGGGACAGGGCGCCAGCCCCAGCATTTT. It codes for CASSIPGTGRQPQHF.

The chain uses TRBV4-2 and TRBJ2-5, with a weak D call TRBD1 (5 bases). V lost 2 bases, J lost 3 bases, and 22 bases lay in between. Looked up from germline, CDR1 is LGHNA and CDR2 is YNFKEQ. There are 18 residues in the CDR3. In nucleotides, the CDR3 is TGTGCCAGCAGCCAACATATCGAAATTTGGACACGCAAAGAGACCCAGTACTTC. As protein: CASSQHIEIWTRKETQYF.

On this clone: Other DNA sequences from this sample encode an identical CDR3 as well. CDR3 coding DNA: TGCGCCAGCAGCTTGGTCCCAGGGATAACAGATACGCAGTATTTT. Protein sequence: CASSLVPGITDTQYF. The chain is built from TRBV5-1 and TRBJ2-3; tentatively, D is TRBD1 (5 bases). Germline V gene lookup returns CDR1 SGHRS and CDR2 YFSETQ. The CDR3 has 15 residues. The ends were cut back, 0 bases at V and 3 bases at J, with 11 bases in the middle.

CDR3 region: CASSLPGYNEQFF. The DNA of the CDR3 is TGCGCCAGCAGCTTACCAGGTTACAATGAGCAGTTCTTC. The chain recombines TRBV5-1 with TRBJ2-1, with D unclear. Trimming left V 2 bases short and J 4 bases short, with 7 bases between. The CDR3 totals 13 residues. Germline-derived CDR1 and CDR2 are SGHRS and YFSETQ.

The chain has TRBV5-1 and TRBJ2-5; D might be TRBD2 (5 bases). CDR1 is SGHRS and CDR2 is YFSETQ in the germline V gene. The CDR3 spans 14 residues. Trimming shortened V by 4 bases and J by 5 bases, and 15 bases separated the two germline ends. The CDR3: CASSTDGVRETQYF. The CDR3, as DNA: TGCGCCAGCAGCACGGACGGGGTTAGGGAGACCCAGTACTTC.

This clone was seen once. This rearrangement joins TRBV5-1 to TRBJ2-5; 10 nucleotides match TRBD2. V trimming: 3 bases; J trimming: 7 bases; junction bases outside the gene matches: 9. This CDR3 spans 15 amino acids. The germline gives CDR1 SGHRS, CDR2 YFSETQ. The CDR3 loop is CASSYASGGLSTQYF. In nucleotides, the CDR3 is TGCGCCAGCAGCTACGCTAGCGGGGGCCTATCGACCCAGTACTTC.

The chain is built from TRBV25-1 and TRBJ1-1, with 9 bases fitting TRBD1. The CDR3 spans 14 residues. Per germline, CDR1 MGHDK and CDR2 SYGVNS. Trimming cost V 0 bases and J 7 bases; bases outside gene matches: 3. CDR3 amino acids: CASSEYGQGIEAFF. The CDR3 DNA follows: TGTGCCAGCAGTGAATATGGACAGGGGATTGAAGCTTTCTTT.

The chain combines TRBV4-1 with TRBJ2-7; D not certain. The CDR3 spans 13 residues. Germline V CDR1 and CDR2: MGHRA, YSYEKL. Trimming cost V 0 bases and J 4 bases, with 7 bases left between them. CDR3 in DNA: TGCGCCAGCAGCCAAGATTTGCGGTACGAGCAGTACTTC. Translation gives CASSQDLRYEQYF.

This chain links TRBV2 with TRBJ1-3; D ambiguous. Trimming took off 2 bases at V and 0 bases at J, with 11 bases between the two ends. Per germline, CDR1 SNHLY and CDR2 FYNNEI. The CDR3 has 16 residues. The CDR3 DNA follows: TGTGCCAGCAGTGAATCGAGGGCACACTCTGGAAACACCATATATTTT. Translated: CASSESRAHSGNTIYF. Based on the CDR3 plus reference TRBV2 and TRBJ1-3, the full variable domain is EPEVTQTPSHQVTQMGQEVILRCVPISNHLYFYWYRQILGQKVEFLVSFYNNEISEKSEIFDDQFSVERPDGSNFTLKIRSTKLEDSAMYFCASSESRAHSGNTIYFGEGSWLTVV.

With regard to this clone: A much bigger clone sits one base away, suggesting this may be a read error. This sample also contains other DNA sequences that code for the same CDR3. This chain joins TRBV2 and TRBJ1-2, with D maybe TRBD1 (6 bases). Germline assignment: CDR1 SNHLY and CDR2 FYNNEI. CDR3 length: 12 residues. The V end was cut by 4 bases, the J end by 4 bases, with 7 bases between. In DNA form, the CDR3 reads TGTGCCAGCAGTGCGACAGGCTATGGCTACACCTTC. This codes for CASSATGYGYTF.

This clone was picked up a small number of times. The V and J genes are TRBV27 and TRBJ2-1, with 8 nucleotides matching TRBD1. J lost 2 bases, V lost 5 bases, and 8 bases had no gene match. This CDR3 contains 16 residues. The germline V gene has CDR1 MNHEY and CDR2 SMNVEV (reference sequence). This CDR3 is CASSPAGTGPYNEQFF. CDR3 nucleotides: TGTGCCAGCAGTCCGGCCGGGACAGGACCCTACAATGAGCAGTTCTTC.

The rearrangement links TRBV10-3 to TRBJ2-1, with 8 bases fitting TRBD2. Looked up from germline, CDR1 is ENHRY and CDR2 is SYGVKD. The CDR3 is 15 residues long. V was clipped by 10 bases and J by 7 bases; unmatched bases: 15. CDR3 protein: CATIPGLAGGNEQFF. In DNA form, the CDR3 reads TGTGCCACTATACCGGGGCTAGCGGGCGGGAATGAGCAGTTCTTC.

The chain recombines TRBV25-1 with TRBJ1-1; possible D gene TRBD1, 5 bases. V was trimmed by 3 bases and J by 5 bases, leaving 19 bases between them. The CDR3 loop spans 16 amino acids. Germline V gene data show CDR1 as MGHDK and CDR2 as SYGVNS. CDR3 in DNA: TGTGCCAGCAGTGACACACCTGGGGGGTGGGGAACTGAAGCTTTCTTT. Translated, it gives CASSDTPGGWGTEAFF.

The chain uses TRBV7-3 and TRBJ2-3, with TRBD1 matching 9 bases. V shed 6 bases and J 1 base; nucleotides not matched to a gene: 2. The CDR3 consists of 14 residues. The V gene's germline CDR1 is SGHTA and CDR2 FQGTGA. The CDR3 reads CASSRDRGTDTQYF. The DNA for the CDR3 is TGTGCCAGCAGTCGGGACAGGGGCACAGATACGCAGTATTTT.

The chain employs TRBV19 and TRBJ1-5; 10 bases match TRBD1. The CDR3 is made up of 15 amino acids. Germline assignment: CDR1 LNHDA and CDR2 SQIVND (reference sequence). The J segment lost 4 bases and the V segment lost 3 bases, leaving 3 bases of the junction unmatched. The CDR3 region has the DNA TGTGCCAGTAGTATGGGACAGGGGCTGAATCAGCCCCAGCATTTT. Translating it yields CASSMGQGLNQPQHF.

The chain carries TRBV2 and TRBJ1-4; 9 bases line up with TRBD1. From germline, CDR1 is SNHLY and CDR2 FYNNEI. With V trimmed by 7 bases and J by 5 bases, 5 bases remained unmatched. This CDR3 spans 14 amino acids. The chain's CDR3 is CASNRQGGNEKLFF. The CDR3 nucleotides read TGTGCCAGCAACCGACAGGGGGGAAATGAAAAACTGTTTTTT.

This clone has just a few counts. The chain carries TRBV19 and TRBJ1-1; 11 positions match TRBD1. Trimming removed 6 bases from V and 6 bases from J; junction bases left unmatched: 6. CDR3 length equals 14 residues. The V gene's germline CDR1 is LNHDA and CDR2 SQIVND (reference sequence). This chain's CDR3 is CASRDPGQGAEAFF. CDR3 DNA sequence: TGTGCCAGTAGAGACCCGGGACAGGGGGCTGAAGCTTTCTTT.

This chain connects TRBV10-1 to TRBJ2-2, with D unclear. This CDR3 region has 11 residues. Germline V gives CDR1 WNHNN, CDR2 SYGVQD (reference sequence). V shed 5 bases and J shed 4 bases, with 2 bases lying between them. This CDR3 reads CASSRTGELFF. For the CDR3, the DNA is TGCGCCAGCAGTCGCACCGGGGAGCTGTTTTTT.

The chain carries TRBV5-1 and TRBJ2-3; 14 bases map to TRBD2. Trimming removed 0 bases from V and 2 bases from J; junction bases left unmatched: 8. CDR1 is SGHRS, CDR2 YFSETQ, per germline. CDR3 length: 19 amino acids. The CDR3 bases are TGCGCCAGCAGCTTGGGACTAGCGGGGGGGGTTACCCCCACAGATACGCAGTATTTT. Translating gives CASSLGLAGGVTPTDTQYF.

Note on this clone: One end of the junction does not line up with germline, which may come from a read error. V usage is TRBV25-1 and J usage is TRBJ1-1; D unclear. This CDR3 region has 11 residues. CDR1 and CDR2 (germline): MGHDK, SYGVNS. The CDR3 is CASSDLLISLF. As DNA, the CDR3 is TGTGCCAGCAGTGATCTCCTTATTTCTCTGTTT. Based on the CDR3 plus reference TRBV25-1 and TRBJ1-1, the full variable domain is EADIYQTPRYLVIGTGKKITLECSQTMGHDKMYWYQQDPGMELHLIHYSYGVNSTEKGDLSSESTVSRIRTEHFPLTLESARPSHTSQYLCASSDLLISLFGQGTRLTVV.

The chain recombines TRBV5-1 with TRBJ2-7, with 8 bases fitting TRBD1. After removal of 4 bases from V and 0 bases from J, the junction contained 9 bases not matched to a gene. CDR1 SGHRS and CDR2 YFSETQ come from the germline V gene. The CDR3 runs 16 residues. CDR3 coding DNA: TGCGCCAGCAGCACTCTTCCGGGACAGGCCTCCTACGAGCAGTACTTC. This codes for CASSTLPGQASYEQYF.

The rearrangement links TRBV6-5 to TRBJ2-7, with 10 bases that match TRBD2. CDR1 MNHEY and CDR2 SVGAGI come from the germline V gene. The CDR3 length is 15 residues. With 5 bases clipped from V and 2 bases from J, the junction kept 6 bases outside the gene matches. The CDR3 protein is CASSLSGGAPYEQYF. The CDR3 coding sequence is TGTGCCAGCAGTCTCAGCGGGGGGGCCCCCTACGAGCAGTACTTC.